These 6 T cell receptor beta chains were sequenced from one sample in a study of memory CD4+ T cells and cytomegalovirus serostatus. Single viable CD3+CD4+CD8-CD45RO+ cells were sorted as the memory CD4+ T cells. Libraries were prepared by immunoSEQ multiplex PCR; TCRdb keeps only in-frame clonotypes and omits some of them. The sample contains about 40,000 clones, 76% of which appear only once. Source material: memory CD4+ T cells from blood. The receptors derive from an adult in good health and CMV-seronegative.

There are a few counts of this clone. The V and J genes are TRBV11-3 and TRBJ2-5; D may be TRBD1 or TRBD2 (5 bases each). Looked up from germline, CDR1 is SGHNT and CDR2 is YENEEA. Trimming took 1 base from V and 5 from J, leaving 11 bases between them. This CDR3 is 14 amino acids long. DNA for the CDR3: TGTGCCAGCAGCTTAGGAGGGGATGAGGAGACCCAGTACTTC. It translates to CASSLGGDEETQYF.

The V and J genes are TRBV7-2 and TRBJ1-5; D not resolved. Per germline, CDR1 SGHTA and CDR2 FQGNSA. Trimming stripped 6 bases from V and 4 bases from J, with 13 bases between. This CDR3 comprises 14 residues. The CDR3 region is CASSSDGINQPQHF. The CDR3 DNA is TGTGCCAGCAGTTCGGACGGTATTAATCAGCCCCAGCATTTT.

The chain joins TRBV5-4 to TRBJ2-2, with D perhaps TRBD1 (5 bases). The CDR3 has 16 amino acids. The V and J ends lost 0 bases and 1 base respectively, with 10 bases between them. From germline, CDR1 is SGHNT and CDR2 YYREEE (reference sequence). CDR3 DNA sequence: TGTGCCAGCAGCTTGGCCCGAGACAGGAACACCGGGGAGCTGTTTTTT. Encoded protein: CASSLARDRNTGELFF.

The rearrangement links TRBV9 to TRBJ2-7; D remains ambiguous. Germline V gene lookup returns CDR1 SGDLS and CDR2 YYNGEE. This CDR3 contains 14 residues. V was clipped by 4 bases and J by 2 bases, with 13 bases between them. Here the CDR3 reads CASSPRFETYEQYF. CDR3 sequence (DNA): TGTGCCAGCAGCCCCCGGTTTGAGACCTACGAGCAGTACTTC.

The gene calls are TRBV28 and TRBJ2-3, with TRBD1 identical over 10 bases. In germline, CDR1 is MDHEN, CDR2 SYDVKM. The CDR3 is made up of 14 amino acids. The V segment lost 3 bases and the J segment 8 bases; nucleotides outside the gene matches: 5. The DNA for the CDR3 is TGTGCCAGCAGTTTGACAGGGGGCGGCGGTACGCAGTATTTT. Its protein product is CASSLTGGGGTQYF.

This clone rates as medium-sized. The CDR3, as DNA: TGTGCCAGCAGTGTCGGGACAGGGAACACCGGGGAGCTGTTTTTT. This translates into CASSVGTGNTGELFF. This chain joins TRBV7-8 and TRBJ2-2; 8 positions agree with TRBD1. Germline CDR1 is SGHVS and CDR2 is FQNEAQ. The junction had 4 bases not matched to a gene; V was cut back by 6 bases and J by 1 base. There are 15 residues in the CDR3. Full variable domain (missing parts from reference TRBV7-8 and TRBJ2-2): GAGVSQSPRYKVAKRGQDVALRCDPISGHVSLFWYQQALGQGPEFLTYFQNEAQLDKSGLPSDRFFAERPEGSVSTLKIQRTQQEDSAVYLCASSVGTGNTGELFFGEGSRLTVL.